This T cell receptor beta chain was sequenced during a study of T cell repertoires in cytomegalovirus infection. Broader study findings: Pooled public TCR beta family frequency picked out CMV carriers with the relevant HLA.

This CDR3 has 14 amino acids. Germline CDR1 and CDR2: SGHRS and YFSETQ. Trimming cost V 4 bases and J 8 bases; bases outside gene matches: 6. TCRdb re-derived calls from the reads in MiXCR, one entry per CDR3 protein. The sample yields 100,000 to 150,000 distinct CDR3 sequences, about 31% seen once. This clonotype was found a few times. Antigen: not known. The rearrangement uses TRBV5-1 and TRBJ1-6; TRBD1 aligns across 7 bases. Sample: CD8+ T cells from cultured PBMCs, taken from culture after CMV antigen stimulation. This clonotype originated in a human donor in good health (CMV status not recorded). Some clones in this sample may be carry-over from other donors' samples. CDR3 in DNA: TGCGCCAGCAGCCCCGACAGGGAAGATTCACCCCTCCACTTT. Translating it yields CASSPDREDSPLHF.